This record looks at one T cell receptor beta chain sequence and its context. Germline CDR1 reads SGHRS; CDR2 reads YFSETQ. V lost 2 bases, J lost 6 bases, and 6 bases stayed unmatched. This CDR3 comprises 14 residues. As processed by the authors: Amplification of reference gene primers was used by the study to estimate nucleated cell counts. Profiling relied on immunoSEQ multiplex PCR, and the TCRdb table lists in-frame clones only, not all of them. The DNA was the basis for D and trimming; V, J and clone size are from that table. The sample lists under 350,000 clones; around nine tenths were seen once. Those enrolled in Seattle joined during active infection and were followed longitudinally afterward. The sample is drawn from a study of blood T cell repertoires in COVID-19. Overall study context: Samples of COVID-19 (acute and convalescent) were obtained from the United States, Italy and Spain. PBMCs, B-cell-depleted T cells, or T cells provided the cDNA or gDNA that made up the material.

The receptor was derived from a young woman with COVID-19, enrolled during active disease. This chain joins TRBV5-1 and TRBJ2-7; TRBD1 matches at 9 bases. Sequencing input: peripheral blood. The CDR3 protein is CASSLRDREGEQYF. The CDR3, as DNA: TGCGCCAGCAGCTTACGGGACAGGGAAGGCGAGCAGTACTTC.